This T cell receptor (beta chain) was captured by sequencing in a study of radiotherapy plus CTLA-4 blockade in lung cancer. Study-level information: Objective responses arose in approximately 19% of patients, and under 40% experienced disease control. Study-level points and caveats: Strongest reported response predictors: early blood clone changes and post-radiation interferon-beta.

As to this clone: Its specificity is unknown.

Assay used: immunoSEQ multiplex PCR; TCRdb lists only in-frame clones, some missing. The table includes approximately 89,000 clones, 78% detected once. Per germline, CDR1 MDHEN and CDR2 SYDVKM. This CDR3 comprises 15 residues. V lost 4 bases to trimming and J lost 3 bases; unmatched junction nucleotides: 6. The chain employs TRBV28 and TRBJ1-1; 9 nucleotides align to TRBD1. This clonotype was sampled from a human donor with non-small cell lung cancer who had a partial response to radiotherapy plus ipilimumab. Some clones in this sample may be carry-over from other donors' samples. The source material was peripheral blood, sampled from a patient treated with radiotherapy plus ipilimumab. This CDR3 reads CASSSPGQGYTEAFF. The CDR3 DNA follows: TGTGCCAGCAGTTCTCCGGGACAGGGATACACTGAAGCTTTCTTT.